This TCR beta chain was obtained from a study of blood T cell repertoires in COVID-19. At the level of the study: Donors in the United States, Italy and Spain gave samples during acute or convalescent COVID-19. PBMCs, B-cell-depleted T cells, or T cells were the source of the cDNA or gDNA that made up the material.

In the authors' methods: Amplification with reference gene primers provided the estimates of nucleated cell counts. Assay: immunoSEQ multiplex PCR; the TCRdb copy retains only in-frame clones and omits some. V, J and clone size were drawn from that table, and D and trimming were deduced from the DNA. The table lists about 230,000 clones, 85% to 90% of them singletons. Patients in Seattle were enrolled during active infection, then followed longitudinally. The sequenced sample was peripheral blood. This receptor was identified in a man aged 30 to 45 with COVID-19, enrolled during active disease.

CDR3: CASSWVDRGHNEQFF. CDR3 bases: TGTGCCAGCAGTTGGGTGGACAGGGGCCACAATGAGCAGTTCTTC. The V call is TRBV9, the J call TRBJ2-1, with 9 nucleotides matching TRBD1. Germline values: CDR1 SGDLS, CDR2 YYNGEE. Trimming cost V 5 bases and J 5 bases; bases outside gene matches: 8. The CDR3 runs 15 residues.